This TCR beta chain was captured by sequencing in a study of shared clonotypes between healthy human individuals. Template for every sorted-subset replicate PCR totaled about 0.2 ug DNA, some 30,000 T cell genomes. The protocol was immunoSEQ multiplex PCR, while the TCRdb copy is restricted to in-frame clones and leaves out a portion. The sample lists about 2.3 million clones, over 85% seen once, with approximately 0.4% in the top ten. Study-level points and caveats: Estimated richness was generally greater in naive than memory subsets. Shared clonotypes: about 4.6% naive CD4, around 3.7% naive CD8, 2% to 2.5% memory CD4, 0.35% to 0.5% memory CD8.

This clone was recorded once. As yet, its antigen is unknown. The source is a man aged 18 to 29 in good health. Some clones in this sample may be carry-over from other donors' samples. Sequencing used naive CD4+ T cells from PBMCs. Subset denoted: CD45RA+ positively selected.

The DNA for the CDR3 is TGTGCCAGCAGCTTGGTTTTCGGGACAGGGGAAGGAGTTGGCTACACCTTC. This translates into CASSLVFGTGEGVGYTF. V and J are TRBV7-9 and TRBJ1-2, with 10 bases fitting TRBD1. From germline, CDR1 is SEHNR and CDR2 FQNEAQ (reference sequence). V gave up 3 bases and J gave up 7 bases; unmatched junction bases: 14. The CDR3 consists of 17 residues.